This TCR beta chain was retrieved from a study of control samples from healthy donors and cancer patients. Using immunoSEQ multiplex PCR, the repertoire was profiled, and TCRdb retains in-frame clones only, with some absent. Of about 170,000 clones listed, around 95% are singletons. Germline V gene sequence: CDR1 LGHDT, CDR2 YNNKEL (reference sequence). The CDR3 length is 14 residues. V was pared by 0 bases and J by 1 base, with 7 bases between. The receptor's source is an older woman in good health. The chain couples TRBV3-1 (or the pseudogene TRBV3-2) to TRBJ2-7; D unclear. Source material: blood. The DNA for the CDR3 is TGTGCCAGCAGCCAAGAGGCGTATTCCTACGAGCAGTACTTC. This encodes CASSQEAYSYEQYF.